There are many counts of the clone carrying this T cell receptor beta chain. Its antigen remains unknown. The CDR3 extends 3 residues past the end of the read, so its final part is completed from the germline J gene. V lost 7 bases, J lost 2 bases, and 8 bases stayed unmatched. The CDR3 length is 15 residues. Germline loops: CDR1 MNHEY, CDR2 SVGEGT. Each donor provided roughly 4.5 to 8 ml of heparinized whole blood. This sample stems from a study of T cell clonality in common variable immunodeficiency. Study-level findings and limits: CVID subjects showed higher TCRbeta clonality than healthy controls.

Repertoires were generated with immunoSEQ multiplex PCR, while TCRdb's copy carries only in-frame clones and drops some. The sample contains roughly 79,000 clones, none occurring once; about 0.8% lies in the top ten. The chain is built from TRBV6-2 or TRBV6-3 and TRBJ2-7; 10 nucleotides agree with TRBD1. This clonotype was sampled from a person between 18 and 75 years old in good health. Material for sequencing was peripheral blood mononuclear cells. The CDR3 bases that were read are TGTGCCAGCATCGCGGACAGGGGGGGACCCTACGAG. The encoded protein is CASIADRGGPYE. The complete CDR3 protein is CASIADRGGPYEQYF.